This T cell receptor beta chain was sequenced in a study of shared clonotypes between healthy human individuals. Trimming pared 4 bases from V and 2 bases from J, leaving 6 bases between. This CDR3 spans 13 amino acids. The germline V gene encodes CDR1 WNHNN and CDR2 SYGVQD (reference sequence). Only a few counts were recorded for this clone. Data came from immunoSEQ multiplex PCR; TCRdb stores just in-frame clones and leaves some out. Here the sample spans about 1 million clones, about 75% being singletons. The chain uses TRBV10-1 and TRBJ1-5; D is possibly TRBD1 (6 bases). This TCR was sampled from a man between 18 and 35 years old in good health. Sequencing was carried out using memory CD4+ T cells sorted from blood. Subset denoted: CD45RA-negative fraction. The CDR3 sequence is CASSGQGNQPQHF. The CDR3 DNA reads TGCGCCAGCAGTGGACAGGGCAATCAGCCCCAGCATTTT.